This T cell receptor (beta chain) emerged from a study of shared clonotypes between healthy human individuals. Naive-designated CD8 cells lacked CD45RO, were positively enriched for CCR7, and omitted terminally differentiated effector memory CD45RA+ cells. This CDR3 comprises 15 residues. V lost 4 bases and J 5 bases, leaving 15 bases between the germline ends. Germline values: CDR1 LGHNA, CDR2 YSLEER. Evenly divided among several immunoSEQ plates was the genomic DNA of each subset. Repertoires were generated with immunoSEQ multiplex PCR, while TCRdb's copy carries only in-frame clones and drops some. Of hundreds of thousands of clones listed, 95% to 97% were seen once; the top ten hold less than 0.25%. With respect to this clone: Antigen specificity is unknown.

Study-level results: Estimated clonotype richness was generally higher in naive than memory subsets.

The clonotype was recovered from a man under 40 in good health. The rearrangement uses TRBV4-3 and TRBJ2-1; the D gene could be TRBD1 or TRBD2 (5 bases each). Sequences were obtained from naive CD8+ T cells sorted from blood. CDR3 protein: CASSRGSGTNNEQFF. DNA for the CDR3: TGCGCCAGCAGCCGTGGGTCCGGGACGAACAATGAGCAGTTCTTC.